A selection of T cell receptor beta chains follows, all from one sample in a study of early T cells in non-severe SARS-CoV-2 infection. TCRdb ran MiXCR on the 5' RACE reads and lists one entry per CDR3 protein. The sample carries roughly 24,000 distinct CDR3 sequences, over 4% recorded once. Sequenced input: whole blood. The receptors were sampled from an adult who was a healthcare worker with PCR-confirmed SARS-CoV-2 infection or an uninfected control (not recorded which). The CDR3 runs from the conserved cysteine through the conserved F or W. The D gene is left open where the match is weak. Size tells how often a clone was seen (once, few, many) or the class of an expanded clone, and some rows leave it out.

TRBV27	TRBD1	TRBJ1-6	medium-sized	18	CASSREGTVSSYNSPLHF	TGTGCCAGCAGTCGAGAGGGGACAGTCAGCTCCTATAATTCACCCCTCCACTTT
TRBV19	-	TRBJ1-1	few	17	CASSGRSPDVFNTEAFF	TGTGCCAGTAGTGGCAGAAGCCCCGATGTTTTCAACACTGAAGCTTTCTTT
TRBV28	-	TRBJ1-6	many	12	CASSLEVSPLHF	TGTGCCAGCAGTTTAGAGGTTTCACCCCTCCACTTT
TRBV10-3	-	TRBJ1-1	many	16	CAISEHQNRVRTEAFF	TGTGCCATCAGTGAGCATCAAAACAGGGTGCGGACTGAAGCTTTCTTT
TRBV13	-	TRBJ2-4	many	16	CASSLALGPAKNIQYF	TGTGCCAGCAGCTTGGCCCTTGGACCGGCCAAAAACATTCAGTACTTC
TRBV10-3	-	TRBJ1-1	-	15	CAISESRTGNTEAFF	TGTGCCATCAGTGAGTCGAGGACGGGGAACACTGAAGCTTTCTTT
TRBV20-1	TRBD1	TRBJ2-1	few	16	CSARLSRSGQGGEQFF	TGCAGTGCTAGGTTATCCCGGTCGGGACAGGGAGGTGAGCAGTTCTTC
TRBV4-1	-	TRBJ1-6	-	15	CASSQLWQDNSPLHF	TGCGCCAGCAGCCAACTTTGGCAGGATAATTCACCCCTCCACTTT
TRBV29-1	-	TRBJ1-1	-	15	CSVGSGLIMNTEAFF	TGCAGCGTTGGTTCAGGCCTCATCATGAACACTGAAGCTTTCTTT
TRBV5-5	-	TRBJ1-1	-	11	CASSVNTEAFF	TGTGCCAGCAGCGTCAACACTGAAGCTTTCTTT
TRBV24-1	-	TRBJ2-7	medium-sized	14	CATSEQRPPYEQYF	TGTGCCACCAGTGAACAGCGCCCCCCCTACGAGCAGTACTTC
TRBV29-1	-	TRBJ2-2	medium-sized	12	CSVVGFTGELFF	TGCAGCGTTGTAGGGTTCACCGGGGAGCTGTTTTTT
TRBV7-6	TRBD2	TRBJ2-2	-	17	CASSQLAGGYYTGELFF	TGTGCCAGCAGCCAACTAGCGGGGGGATACTACACCGGGGAGCTGTTTTTT
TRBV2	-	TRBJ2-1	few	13	CASRGFNYNEQFF	TGTGCCAGCAGGGGGTTCAACTACAATGAGCAGTTCTTC
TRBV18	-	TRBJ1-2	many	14	CASSPPVRVGGYTF	TGTGCCAGCTCACCACCGGTCAGGGTAGGCGGCTACACCTTC
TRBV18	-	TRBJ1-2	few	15	CASSPRAEANYGYTF	TGTGCCAGCTCACCAAGGGCAGAAGCTAACTATGGCTACACCTTC
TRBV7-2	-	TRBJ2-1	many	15	CASSLAGERAQEQFF	TGTGCCAGCAGCTTAGCTGGGGAGCGGGCACAGGAGCAGTTCTTC
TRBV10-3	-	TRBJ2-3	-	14	CAISMAGWGDTQYF	TGTGCCATCAGCATGGCAGGGTGGGGAGATACGCAGTATTTT
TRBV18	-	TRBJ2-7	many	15	CASSPRKGEGGEQYF	TGTGCCAGCTCACCACGAAAGGGGGAAGGGGGCGAGCAGTACTTC
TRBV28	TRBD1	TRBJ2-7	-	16	CASSPDRGIPSYEQYF	TGTGCCAGCAGTCCCGACAGGGGCATACCCTCCTACGAGCAGTACTTC
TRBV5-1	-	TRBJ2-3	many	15	CASSRASLGTDTQYF	TGCGCCAGCAGCCGTGCCTCGCTCGGCACAGATACGCAGTATTTT
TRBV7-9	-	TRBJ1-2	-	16	CASSFAGTGTFYGYTF	TGTGCCAGCAGCTTTGCGGGGACCGGAACCTTCTATGGCTACACCTTC
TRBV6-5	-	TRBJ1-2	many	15	CASSYSRGPNRGYTF	TGTGCCAGCAGTTACTCGCGCGGGCCCAATCGGGGCTACACCTTC
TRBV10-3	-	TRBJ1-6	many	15	CAISESGGTIAPLHF	TGTGCCATCAGTGAGTCGGGTGGGACGATCGCACCCCTCCACTTT
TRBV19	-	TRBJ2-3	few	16	CASSPQRDIDTDTQYF	TGTGCCAGTAGTCCTCAGAGGGACATAGACACAGATACGCAGTATTTT
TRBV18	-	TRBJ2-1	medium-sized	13	CASSPRSPDEQFF	TGTGCCAGCTCACCACGGTCCCCGGATGAGCAGTTCTTC
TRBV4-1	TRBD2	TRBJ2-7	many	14	CASSRGLDRREQYF	TGCGCCAGCAGCCGGGGACTAGATCGCCGCGAGCAGTACTTC
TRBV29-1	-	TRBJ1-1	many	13	CSVEVRQNTEAFF	TGCAGCGTTGAAGTACGGCAGAACACTGAAGCTTTCTTT
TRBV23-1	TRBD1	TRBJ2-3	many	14	CAITGDRGKGTQYF	TGCGCCATCACAGGGGACAGGGGAAAGGGGACGCAGTATTTT
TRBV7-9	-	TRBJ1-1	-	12	CASSLWNTGAFF	TGTGCCAGCAGCTTATGGAACACTGGAGCTTTCTTT
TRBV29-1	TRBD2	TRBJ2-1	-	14	CSVEGEGSDNEQFF	TGCAGCGTTGAAGGGGAGGGGTCGGACAATGAGCAGTTCTTC